The subject of this entry is one T cell receptor beta chain. Its antigen remains undetermined. Qualities for individual bases were not recorded, and no much larger clone is one base off. The CDR3, from cysteine to phenylalanine, totals 18 residues. Solely the CDR3 DNA is kept, with 54 bases framed from the first base. Trimming leaves V shorter by 0 bases and J shorter by 7 bases, with the junction holding 16 bases beyond the gene matches. The germline V gene provides CDR1 SGDLS and CDR2 YYNGEE. TCRbeta CDR3 regions were amplified from genomic DNA using the immunoSEQ Assay, a bias-controlled multiplex PCR. Concerning the study's data processing: Within the assay, amplification of reference gene primers was used to estimate how many nucleated cells each sample contained. To quantify the absolute abundance of each unique TCRbeta CDR3 rearrangement, sequence reads were collapsed and filtered. For each sample, productive Simpson clonality was calculated as the square root of Simpson's diversity index across productive rearrangements. TCRdb stores this immuneACCESS table with in-frame sequences only. Part of the clones is absent; in the studies checked, under half of the shortfall reflects unresolved V genes, and no reason is known for the rest. V, J and clone size reflect that table, while D and trimming were determined from the DNA. A total of fewer than 400,000 clones appear in this sample, 85% of them only once. Approximately 3.6% of the sample rests with the top ten.

This entry comes from a study of blood T cell repertoires in COVID-19 (dated by TCRdb to between 2020 and 2021). For the wider study: Collaborator samples came from the United States, Italy and Spain and covered acute and convalescent phases of COVID-19. The prospective study material was composed of cDNA or gDNA derived from T cells, B-cell-depleted T cells, or PBMCs. Deeply sampled blood TCRbeta repertoires from subjects exposed to, actively infected with, or recovered from COVID-19 were included in the dataset. The repertoires were released in a freely available public database meant as a resource for research on the immune response to SARS-CoV-2. Samples were obtained from the ongoing ImmuneRACE study (first 160 participants) and from about 1,300 subjects provided by 6 global collaborators. A de-identified subject ID, COVID-19 status, age in years and sex were almost always included in the sample metadata. Where available, HLA class I and class II types were taken from metadata supplied by the sample provider and were not determined by assay-based typing. Study-wide findings and limitations: The amount of clinical and demographic metadata varied by source and participant and was provided uncurated.

Whole blood was collected in K2EDTA tubes by collaborating institutions according to the institutions' own protocols. For TCRbeta analysis, collaborator samples were shipped as frozen whole blood, as isolated PBMCs, or as DNA extracted from either sample type. The clonotype originates from a woman aged 18-29 years with acute or convalescent COVID-19. Sequencing was done on a sample of peripheral blood. The chain uses TRBV9 and TRBJ2-5, with 9 bases in between that match TRBD2. The CDR3 region has the sequence CASSVGERLREGRGTQYF. The sequence in DNA is TGTGCCAGCAGCGTAGGGGAGAGATTGCGGGAGGGCCGGGGGACCCAGTACTTC. Full variable domain (CDR3 extended with the reference TRBV9 and TRBJ2-5 proteins): DSGVTQTPKHLITATGQRVTLRCSPRSGDLSVYWYQQSLDQGLQFLIQYYNGEERAKGNILERFSAQQFPDLHSELNLSSLELGDSALYFCASSVGERLREGRGTQYFGPGTRLLVL.